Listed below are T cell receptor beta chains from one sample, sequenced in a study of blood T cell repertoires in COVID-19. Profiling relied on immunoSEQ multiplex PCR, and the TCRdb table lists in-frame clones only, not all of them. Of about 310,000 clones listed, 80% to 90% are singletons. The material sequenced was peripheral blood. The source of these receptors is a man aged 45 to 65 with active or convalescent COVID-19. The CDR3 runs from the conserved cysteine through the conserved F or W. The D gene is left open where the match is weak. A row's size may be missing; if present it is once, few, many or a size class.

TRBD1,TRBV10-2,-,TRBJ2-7,TGCGCCAGCAGTGGGGACAGGCCTTACGAGCAGTACTTC,CASSGDRPYEQYF
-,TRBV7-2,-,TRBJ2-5,TGTGCCAGCACCTCTGGGCTAGCTGAGACCCAGTACTTC,CASTSGLAETQYF
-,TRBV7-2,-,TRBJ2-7,TGTGCCAGCAGCTTAGCGTTCACCTACTCCTACGAGCAGTACTTC,CASSLAFTYSYEQYF
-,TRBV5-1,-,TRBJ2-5,TGCGCCAGCAGAGAGAGGGGGGGGCCACAGACCCAGTACTTC,CASRERGGPQTQYF
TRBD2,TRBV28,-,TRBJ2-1,TGTGCCAGCACCACCGAGGGACTAGCGGGGGTCGGGTGGTTCTTC,CASTTEGLAGVGWFF
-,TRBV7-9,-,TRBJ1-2,TGTGCCAGCAGCACGAACAGGGCCCACTATGGCTACACCTTC,CASSTNRAHYGYTF
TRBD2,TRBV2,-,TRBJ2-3,TGTGCCAGCGCGCGGGGGGGCAGCACAGATACGCAGTATTTT,CASARGGSTDTQYF
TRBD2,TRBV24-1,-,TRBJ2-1,TGTGCCACCAGTGACCTCCCACTAGCGGGAGTCGACAATGAGCAGTTCTTC,CATSDLPLAGVDNEQFF
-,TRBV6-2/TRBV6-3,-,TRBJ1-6,TGTGCCAGCAGCTTCACAGATACCTATAATTCACCCCTCCACTTT,CASSFTDTYNSPLHF
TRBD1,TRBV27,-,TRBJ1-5,TGTGCCAGCAGTTTAGACGGGGACAGATCACGGCCCCAGCATTTT,CASSLDGDRSRPQHF
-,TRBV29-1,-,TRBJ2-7,TGCAGCGTTACAGGCGACTCCTACGAGCAGTACTTC,CSVTGDSYEQYF
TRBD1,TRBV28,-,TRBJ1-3,TGTGCCAGCAGTGCGGACAGGGGAAACACCATATATTTT,CASSADRGNTIYF
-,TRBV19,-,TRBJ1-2,TGTGCCAGTGAGAGGGCCTATGGCTACACCTTC,CASERAYGYTF
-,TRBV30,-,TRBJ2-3,TGTGCCTGGGGAAAAGGGGCGGACACAGATACGCAGTATTTT,CAWGKGADTDTQYF
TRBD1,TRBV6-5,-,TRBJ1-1,TGTGCCAGCAGTTACGAGACAGGGGCGGTGAACACTGAAGCTTTCTTT,CASSYETGAVNTEAFF
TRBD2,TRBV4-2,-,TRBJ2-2,TGTGCCAGCAGCCAAGAGGGACTAGCGGGCTCCGGGGAGCTGTTTTTT,CASSQEGLAGSGELFF
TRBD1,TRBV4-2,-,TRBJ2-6,TGTGCCTCTTTCCCCGGACAGGGCCTAGGGGGGGCCAACGTCCTGACTTTC,CASFPGQGLGGANVLTF
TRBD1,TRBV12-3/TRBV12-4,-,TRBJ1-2,TGTGCCATCAGGACAGGGGGTAACTATGGCTACACCTTC,CAIRTGGNYGYTF
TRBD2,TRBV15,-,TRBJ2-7,TGTGCCACCAGCGTCGGGACTAGCGGGATCGGGGGGGCCTACGAGCAGTACTTC,CATSVGTSGIGGAYEQYF
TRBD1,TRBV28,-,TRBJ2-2,TGTGCCAGCAGTGGGGCCGGGACAGGGGTCACCGGGGAGCTGTTTTTT,CASSGAGTGVTGELFF
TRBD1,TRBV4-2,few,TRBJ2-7,TGTGCCAGCAGCCAAGATATAACAGGGGGCGCGACTGAGCAGTACTTC,CASSQDITGGATEQYF
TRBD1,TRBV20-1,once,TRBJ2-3,TGCAGTGCTAACAGGGGGGATACGCAGTATTTT,CSANRGDTQYF
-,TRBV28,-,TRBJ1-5,TGTGCCAGCAGTTCGGGACACCTAGATTCGGCCCAGCATTTT,CASSSGHLDSAQHF
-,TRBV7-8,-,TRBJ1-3,TGTGCCAGCAGCTTAGACAGACCTTCTGGAAACACCATATATTTT,CASSLDRPSGNTIYF
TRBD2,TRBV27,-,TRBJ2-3,TGTGCCAGCAGGTTCGGAGGGAGGGCCGGCGCAGATACGCAGTATTTT,CASRFGGRAGADTQYF
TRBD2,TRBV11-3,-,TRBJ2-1,TGTGCCAGCAGCCGCGGGGGGGCTTTGGATGAGCAGTTCTTC,CASSRGGALDEQFF
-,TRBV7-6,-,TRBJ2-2,TGTGCCAGCAGCTTAGGGTTGACTGCGAACACCGGGGAGCTGTTTTTT,CASSLGLTANTGELFF
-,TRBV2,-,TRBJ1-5,TGTGCCAGCAGACCCGACACGTTTAATCAGCCCCAGCATTTT,CASRPDTFNQPQHF
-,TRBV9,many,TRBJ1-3,TGTGCCAGCAGCCCTCGAGCTGGAAACACCATATATTTT,CASSPRAGNTIYF
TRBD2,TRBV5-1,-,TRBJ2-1,TGCGCCAGCAGCATACGGCCTACCGGGACTAGCGGGGGGGCCAACAATGAGCAGTTCTTC,CASSIRPTGTSGGANNEQFF
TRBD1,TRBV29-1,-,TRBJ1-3,TGCAGCGCATACTCCGGGACAGGGGGAAACACCATATATTTT,CSAYSGTGGNTIYF